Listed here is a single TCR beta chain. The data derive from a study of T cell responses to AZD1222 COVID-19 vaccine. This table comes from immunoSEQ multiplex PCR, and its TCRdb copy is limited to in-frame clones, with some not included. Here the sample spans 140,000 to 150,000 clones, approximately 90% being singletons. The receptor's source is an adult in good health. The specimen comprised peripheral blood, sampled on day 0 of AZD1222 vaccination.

The CDR3 spells CASREPGQAYNEQFF. CDR3 sequence (DNA): TGCGCCAGCAGGGAACCGGGACAGGCCTACAATGAGCAGTTCTTC. The chain combines TRBV10-2 with TRBJ2-1; 8 bases are a match to TRBD1. Germline V gives CDR1 WSHSY, CDR2 SAAADI. V trimming: 6 bases; J trimming: 2 bases; junction bases outside the gene matches: 6. This CDR3 is 15 amino acids long.